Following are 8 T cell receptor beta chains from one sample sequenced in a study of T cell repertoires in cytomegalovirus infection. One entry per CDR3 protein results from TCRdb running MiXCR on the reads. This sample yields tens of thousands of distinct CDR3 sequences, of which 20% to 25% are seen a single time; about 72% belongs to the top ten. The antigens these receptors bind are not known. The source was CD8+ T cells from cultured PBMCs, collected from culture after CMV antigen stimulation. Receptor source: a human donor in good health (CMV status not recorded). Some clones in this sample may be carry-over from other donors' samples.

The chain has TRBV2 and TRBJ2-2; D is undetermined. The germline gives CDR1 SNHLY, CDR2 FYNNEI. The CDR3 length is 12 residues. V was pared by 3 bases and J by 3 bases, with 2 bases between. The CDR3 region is CASSDYTGELFF. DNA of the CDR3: TGTGCCAGCAGTGACTACACCGGGGAGCTGTTTTTT.

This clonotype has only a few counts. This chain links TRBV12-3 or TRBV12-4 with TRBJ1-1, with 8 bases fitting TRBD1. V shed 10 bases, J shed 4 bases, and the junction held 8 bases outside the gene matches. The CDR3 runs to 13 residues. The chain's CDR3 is CATDRGSGTEAFF. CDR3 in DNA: TGTGCCACCGACAGGGGTTCAGGCACTGAAGCTTTCTTT.

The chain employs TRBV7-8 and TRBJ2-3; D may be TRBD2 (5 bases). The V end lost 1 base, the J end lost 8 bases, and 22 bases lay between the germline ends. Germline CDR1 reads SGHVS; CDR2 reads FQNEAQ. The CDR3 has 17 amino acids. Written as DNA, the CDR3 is TGTGCCAGCAGCTTAGAAGGAAGTCCCGGGGATTGGGGTACGCAGTATTTT. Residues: CASSLEGSPGDWGTQYF.

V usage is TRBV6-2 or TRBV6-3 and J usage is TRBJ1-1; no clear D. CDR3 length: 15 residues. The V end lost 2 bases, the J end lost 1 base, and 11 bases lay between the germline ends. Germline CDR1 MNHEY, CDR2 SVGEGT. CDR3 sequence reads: CASSYMRRPNTEAFF. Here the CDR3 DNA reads TGTGCCAGCAGTTACATGCGCAGGCCGAACACTGAAGCTTTCTTT.

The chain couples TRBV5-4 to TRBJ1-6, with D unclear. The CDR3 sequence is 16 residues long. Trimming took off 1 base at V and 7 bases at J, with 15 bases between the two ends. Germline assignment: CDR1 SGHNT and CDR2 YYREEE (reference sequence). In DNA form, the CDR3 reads TGTGCCAGCAGCTTGTTAGGAGATCTCACAAATTCACCCCTCCACTTT. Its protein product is CASSLLGDLTNSPLHF.

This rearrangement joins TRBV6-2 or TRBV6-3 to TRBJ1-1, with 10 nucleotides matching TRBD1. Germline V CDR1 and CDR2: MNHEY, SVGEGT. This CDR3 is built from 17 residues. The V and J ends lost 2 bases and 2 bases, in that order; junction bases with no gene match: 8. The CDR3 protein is CASSYQGQGPGNTEAFF. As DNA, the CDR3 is TGTGCCAGCAGTTACCAGGGACAGGGGCCGGGAAACACTGAAGCTTTCTTT.

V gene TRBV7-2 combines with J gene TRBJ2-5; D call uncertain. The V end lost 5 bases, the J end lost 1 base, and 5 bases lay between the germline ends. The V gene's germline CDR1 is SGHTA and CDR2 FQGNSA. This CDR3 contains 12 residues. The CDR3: CASSGTQETQYF. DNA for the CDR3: TGTGCCAGCAGCGGCACCCAAGAGACCCAGTACTTC.

The CDR3 region is CASSQGLEGSQPQHF. The CDR3 nucleotides are TGCGCCAGCAGCCAAGGCCTGGAGGGCAGTCAGCCCCAGCATTTT. This chain uses TRBV4-1 with TRBJ1-5; D is ambiguous. CDR3 length equals 15 residues. Germline CDR1 reads MGHRA; CDR2 reads YSYEKL. Trimming stripped 1 base from V and 6 bases from J, with 13 bases between.